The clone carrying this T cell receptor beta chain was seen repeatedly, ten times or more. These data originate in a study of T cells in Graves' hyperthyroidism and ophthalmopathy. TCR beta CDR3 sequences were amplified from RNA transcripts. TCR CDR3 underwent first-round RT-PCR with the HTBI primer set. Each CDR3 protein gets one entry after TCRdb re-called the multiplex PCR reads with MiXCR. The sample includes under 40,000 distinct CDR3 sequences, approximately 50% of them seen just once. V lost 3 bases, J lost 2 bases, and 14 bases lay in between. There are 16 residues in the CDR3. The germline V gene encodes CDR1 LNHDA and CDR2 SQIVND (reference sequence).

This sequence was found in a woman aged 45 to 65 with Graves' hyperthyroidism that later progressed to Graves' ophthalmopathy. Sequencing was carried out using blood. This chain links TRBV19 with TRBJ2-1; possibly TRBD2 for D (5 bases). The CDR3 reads CASSIFPGRTYNEQFF. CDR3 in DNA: TGTGCCAGTAGTATCTTCCCGGGAAGGACCTACAATGAGCAGTTCTTC.